Below are 18 T cell receptor beta chains sequenced from a single sample in a study of shared clonotypes between healthy human individuals. Sequenced by immunoSEQ multiplex PCR; TCRdb stores in-frame clones only, minus some. In the table there are 300,000 or so clones, 74% of which are singletons. Sequencing was performed on memory CD4+ T cells sorted from blood. The subset: CD45RA-negative fraction. Receptor source: a man aged 25-45 years in good health.

This chain links TRBV7-2 with TRBJ2-2; D ambiguous. This CDR3 is built from 14 residues. Germline CDR1 and CDR2: SGHTA and FQGNSA. V lost 3 bases and J 1 base, leaving 6 bases between the germline ends. The CDR3 DNA follows: TGTGCCAGCAGCTTTGAACTGAACACCGGGGAGCTGTTTTTT. Translating it yields CASSFELNTGELFF.

The rearrangement uses TRBV28 and TRBJ2-3; D is perhaps TRBD2 (5 bases). CDR3 length: 14 residues. V lost 6 bases and J lost 6, with 16 bases in between. The germline CDR1 and CDR2 sequences are MDHEN and SYDVKM. The chain's CDR3 is CASSLASTVDTQYF. In DNA form, the CDR3 reads TGTGCCAGCAGCTTAGCGTCCACAGTTGATACGCAGTATTTT.

The CDR3 DNA follows: TGTGCCAGCAGTGATTTGAGGGGGGCCGGGGATACGCAGTATTTT. As protein: CASSDLRGAGDTQYF. The chain uses TRBV25-1 and TRBJ2-3; D is tentatively TRBD1 or TRBD2 (6 bases each). This CDR3 spans 15 amino acids. Trimming cost V 3 bases and J 6 bases, with 16 bases left between them. The V gene's germline CDR1 is MGHDK and CDR2 SYGVNS.

V usage is TRBV18 and J usage is TRBJ2-5; the D is unclear. The CDR3 loop spans 10 amino acids. CDR1 and CDR2 from the germline V gene are KGHSH and LQKENI. V gave up 6 bases and J gave up 4 bases, with 3 bases separating them. CDR3 amino acids: CASSLETQYF. The CDR3 bases are TGTGCCAGCTCCTTAGAGACCCAGTACTTC.

V is TRBV18 and J is TRBJ2-2; D not resolved. Germline CDR1 is KGHSH and CDR2 is LQKENI. The CDR3 contains 16 residues. The V and J ends lost 0 bases and 5 bases respectively, with 13 bases between them. CDR3 nucleotides: TGTGCCAGCTCACCACCGGGTTCGAGCAATACCGGGGAGCTGTTTTTT. This gives the protein CASSPPGSSNTGELFF.

The table lists this clone with a count of one. The rearrangement joins TRBV7-2 to TRBJ1-5; the D gene is possibly TRBD1 (5 bases). Germline CDR1 is SGHTA and CDR2 is FQGNSA. The germline V and J ends were trimmed by 5 bases and 6 bases, with 23 bases remaining between them. The CDR3 is made up of 17 amino acids. CDR3 in amino acids: CASSLQVRQGGPQPQHF. The DNA for the CDR3 is TGTGCCAGCAGCCTCCAGGTTCGGCAGGGTGGCCCTCAGCCCCAGCATTTT.

This rearrangement joins TRBV2 to TRBJ2-7, with TRBD2 matching over 8 bases. The germline V gene encodes CDR1 SNHLY and CDR2 FYNNEI. V lost 6 bases to trimming and J lost 5 bases; unmatched junction nucleotides: 18. The CDR3 consists of 17 residues. CDR3 loop: CASRESRLGGRLNEQYF. In nucleotides, the CDR3 is TGTGCCAGCAGGGAATCCCGACTGGGCGGGAGGTTGAACGAGCAGTACTTC.

The genes are TRBV6-5 and TRBJ1-5, with no clear D. The length of the CDR3 is 15 residues. CDR1 is MNHEY, CDR2 SVGAGI, per germline. The V end lost 6 bases, the J end lost 0 bases, and 12 bases lay between the germline ends. CDR3 sequence reads: CASRIKEYSNQPQHF. For the CDR3, the DNA is TGTGCCAGCAGGATAAAGGAGTATAGCAATCAGCCCCAGCATTTT.

The V and J genes are TRBV5-1 and TRBJ2-3; D is uncertain. The CDR3 is made up of 14 amino acids. Germline lookup yields CDR1 SGHRS and CDR2 YFSETQ. Trimming pared 5 bases from V and 1 base from J, leaving 11 bases between. The CDR3: CASRRNRGTDTQYF. The CDR3 region has the DNA TGCGCCAGCAGGAGGAATCGGGGCACAGATACGCAGTATTTT. Full variable domain (missing parts from reference TRBV5-1 and TRBJ2-3): KAGVTQTPRYLIKTRGQQVTLSCSPISGHRSVSWYQQTPGQGLQFLFEYFSETQRNKGNFPGRFSGRQFSNSRSEMNVSTLELGDSALYLCASRRNRGTDTQYFGPGTRLTVL.

The chain joins TRBV5-1 to TRBJ2-3; D ambiguous. This CDR3 has 14 amino acids. CDR1 is SGHRS and CDR2 is YFSETQ in the germline V gene. V lost 0 bases and J 4 bases, leaving 9 bases between the germline ends. The DNA of the CDR3 is TGCGCCAGCAGCTTGGGTACGGGTTCAGATACGCAGTATTTT. It specifies CASSLGTGSDTQYF.

This clone has more than one count but fewer than ten. The chain is built from TRBV7-2 and TRBJ1-2, with D hard to call. CDR1 and CDR2 from the germline V gene are SGHTA and FQGNSA. The CDR3 extends over 16 amino acids. Trimming cost V 0 bases and J 8 bases, with 19 bases left between them. The CDR3 loop reads CASSLASRVGKTGYTF. DNA of the CDR3: TGTGCCAGCAGCTTAGCTTCTCGGGTTGGTAAGACGGGCTACACCTTC.

This chain joins TRBV9 and TRBJ2-1; no reliable D call. Trimming cost V 3 bases and J 13 bases, with 17 bases left between them. Per the germline V gene, CDR1 is SGDLS and CDR2 is YYNGEE. This CDR3 has 13 residues. CDR3 sequence reads: CASSATSTETQFF. The DNA for the CDR3 is TGTGCCAGCAGCGCCACATCCACTGAGACCCAGTTCTTC.

The CDR3, as DNA: TGTGCCAGCAGCTTATTATTGGAGCAGTACTTC. This encodes CASSLLLEQYF. The chain carries TRBV11-2 and TRBJ2-7, with D unresolved. Trimming pared 2 bases from V and 7 bases from J, leaving 6 bases between. The CDR3 consists of 11 residues. In germline, CDR1 is SGHAT, CDR2 FQNNGV.

This clone was seen repeatedly, ten times or more. Additional DNA sequences in this sample encode the identical CDR3. The J gene is TRBJ2-7, the V gene TRBV2; D not certain. V lost 6 bases to trimming and J lost 4 bases, with 4 bases between them. The CDR3 totals 10 residues. Germline CDR1 SNHLY, CDR2 FYNNEI. CDR3 DNA: TGTGCCAGCAGCGAATACGAGCAGTACTTC. It translates to CASSEYEQYF.

The V gene is TRBV25-1, the J gene TRBJ1-5; no clear D. The germline V gene encodes CDR1 MGHDK and CDR2 SYGVNS. V was shortened by 2 bases and J by 0 bases, with 8 bases between the two germline ends. The CDR3 sequence is 15 residues long. Here the CDR3 DNA reads TGTGCCAGCAGTGAAGGGAGTTATAGCAATCAGCCCCAGCATTTT. It encodes CASSEGSYSNQPQHF.

The rearrangement joins TRBV11-2 to TRBJ2-1; D ambiguous. Germline V gives CDR1 SGHAT, CDR2 FQNNGV. V lost 0 bases and J lost 3, with 6 bases in between. CDR3 length: 14 amino acids. CDR3 sequence: CASSLETYYNEQFF. The CDR3 DNA reads as TGTGCCAGCAGCTTAGAGACATACTACAATGAGCAGTTCTTC.

This sequence joins TRBV7-9 and TRBJ2-5, with D unclear. Trimming took 5 bases from V and 3 from J, leaving 16 bases between them. Germline CDR1 SEHNR, CDR2 FQNEAQ (reference sequence). The CDR3 has 15 amino acids. The CDR3 is CASSPNIWGEETQYF. The CDR3 DNA sequence: TGTGCCAGCAGCCCGAACATATGGGGTGAAGAGACCCAGTACTTC. The whole variable domain, filled in from reference TRBV7-9 and TRBJ2-5, reads DTGVSQNPRHKITKRGQNVTFRCDPISEHNRLYWYRQTLGQGPEFLTYFQNEAQLEKSRLLSDRFSAERPKGSFSTLEIQRTEQGDSAMYLCASSPNIWGEETQYFGPGTRLLVL.

V gene TRBV7-9 combines with J gene TRBJ2-7; 11 bases line up with TRBD1. J lost 4 bases, V lost 5 bases, and 4 bases had no gene match. Germline V CDR1 and CDR2: SEHNR, FQNEAQ (reference sequence). This CDR3 is built from 14 residues. The CDR3 sequence: CASSGQGAIYEQYF. CDR3 DNA: TGTGCCAGCAGCGGACAGGGGGCAATATACGAGCAGTACTTC.